The 32 T cell receptor beta chains listed next were all sequenced from one sample in a study of blood T cell repertoires in COVID-19. The data were produced by immunoSEQ multiplex PCR, yet TCRdb's version contains in-frame clones alone and is incomplete. The sample yields about 240,000 clones, roughly four fifths seen once. The specimen was peripheral blood. The receptors stem from a woman in her seventies with acute or convalescent COVID-19.

CDR3 bases: TGTGCCAGCAGCCAAGAAGTCCGGGGGTTTGGTGAAAAACTGTTTTTT. It codes for CASSQEVRGFGEKLFF. The chain recombines TRBV14 with TRBJ1-4; a weak D match, TRBD1 (5 bases). CDR1 SGHDN and CDR2 FVKESK come from the germline V gene. The V and J ends lost 0 bases and 7 bases respectively, with 15 bases between them. The CDR3 contains 16 residues.

V gene TRBV4-3 combines with J gene TRBJ2-2; D is possibly TRBD2 (7 bases). Trimming cost V 0 bases and J 2 bases, with 10 bases left between them. Looked up from germline, CDR1 is LGHNA and CDR2 is YSLEER. The CDR3 loop spans 16 amino acids. CDR3 nucleotide sequence: TGCGCCAGCAGCCAAGATAGGGGGGGTAACACCGGGGAGCTGTTTTTT. Its translation is CASSQDRGGNTGELFF.

This clone was detected once. The chain has TRBV7-2 and TRBJ1-1; D is ambiguous. The CDR3 runs 14 residues. Trimming cost V 1 base and J 1 base, with 7 bases left between them. Germline V gene sequence: CDR1 SGHTA, CDR2 FQGNSA. CDR3 DNA: TGTGCCAGCAGCTTAGGCGGCGGGAACACTGAAGCTTTCTTT. Its protein is CASSLGGGNTEAFF.

This chain joins TRBV11-2 and TRBJ1-2, with 7 bases matching TRBD1. Germline CDR1 SGHAT, CDR2 FQNNGV. J lost 8 bases, V lost 1 base, and 4 bases had no gene match. This CDR3 is 13 amino acids long. The CDR3 DNA sequence: TGTGCCAGCAGCTTAGTTACAGGGGTCGGCTACACCTTC. Amino acids: CASSLVTGVGYTF.

The chain links TRBV2 to TRBJ1-1; D possibly corresponds to TRBD1 (5 bases). This CDR3 has 15 residues. V shed 5 bases and J shed 3 bases, with 16 bases lying between them. Germline CDR1 reads SNHLY; CDR2 reads FYNNEI. This CDR3 reads CASSLGGLGDTEAFF. The CDR3 DNA is TGTGCCAGCAGTTTGGGGGGGTTAGGGGACACTGAAGCTTTCTTT.

This sequence joins TRBV19 and TRBJ1-1; a possible D gene is TRBD1 (6 bases). Germline CDR1 reads LNHDA; CDR2 reads SQIVND (reference sequence). V lost 6 bases and J lost 1, with 15 bases in between. This CDR3 spans 15 amino acids. The CDR3 nucleotides read TGTGCCAGTAGCCCCGGGGGGCAACGGAACACTGAAGCTTTCTTT. It encodes CASSPGGQRNTEAFF. The whole variable domain, remainder taken from reference TRBV19 and TRBJ1-1, is DGGITQSPKYLFRKEGQNVTLSCEQNLNHDAMYWYRQDPGQGLRLIYYSQIVNDFQKGDIAEGYSVSREKKESFPLTVTSAQKNPTAFYLCASSPGGQRNTEAFFGQGTRLTVV.

This clone occurred once. The genes are TRBV3-1 (or the pseudogene TRBV3-2) and TRBJ1-2; D perhaps matches TRBD1 (5 bases). The CDR3 is made up of 13 amino acids. Germline CDR1 and CDR2: LGHDT and YNNKEL (reference sequence). The germline V and J ends were trimmed by 4 bases and 8 bases, with 14 bases remaining between them. The CDR3 region is CASSLSRGWGYTF. The CDR3 DNA follows: TGTGCCAGCAGCCTATCTAGGGGATGGGGCTACACCTTC.

The rearrangement links TRBV5-7 to TRBJ2-7, with TRBD1 identical over 8 bases. TRBV5-7 is sorted into the ORF group, with uncertain function. V shed 6 bases, J shed 8 bases, and the junction held 19 bases outside the gene matches. The CDR3 is 16 residues long. The CDR3 DNA sequence: TGTGCCAGCAACGCATCGGTCGGGACAGGATCCCCGAAGCAGTACTTC. Translating gives CASNASVGTGSPKQYF.

The V call is TRBV5-6, the J call TRBJ1-1; D unresolved. Germline assignment: CDR1 SGHDT and CDR2 YYEEEE. Trimming cost V 4 bases and J 2 bases, with 12 bases left between them. The CDR3 consists of 14 residues. Here the CDR3 reads CASSLGRTNTEAFF. CDR3 in DNA: TGTGCCAGCAGCCTGGGGAGGACCAACACTGAAGCTTTCTTT. Complete variable domain (other parts from reference TRBV5-6 and TRBJ1-1): DAGVTQSPTHLIKTRGQQVTLRCSPKSGHDTVSWYQQALGQGPQFIFQYYEEEERQRGNFPDRFSGHQFPNYSSELNVNALLLGDSALYLCASSLGRTNTEAFFGQGTRLTVV.

This chain joins TRBV28 and TRBJ1-5; 8 bases are a match to TRBD1. Per germline, CDR1 MDHEN and CDR2 SYDVKM. This CDR3 comprises 16 residues. Germline trimming cut 4 bases from V and 1 base from J; bases unmatched to any gene: 6. CDR3 bases: TGTGCCAGCAGTTCACAGGGGGATCGGAGCAATCAGCCCCAGCATTTT. Amino acid sequence: CASSSQGDRSNQPQHF.

This chain connects TRBV3-1 (or the pseudogene TRBV3-2) to TRBJ2-7, with TRBD1 identical over 9 bases. V gave up 5 bases and J gave up 1 base; unmatched junction bases: 3. Per the germline V gene, CDR1 is LGHDT and CDR2 is YNNKEL (reference sequence). The CDR3 spans 14 residues. CDR3 region: CASSSGTGSYEQYF. The CDR3, as DNA: TGTGCCAGCAGCTCAGGGACAGGGTCCTACGAGCAGTACTTC.

The chain employs TRBV10-1 and TRBJ2-3; TRBD2 agrees at 9 bases. The germline gives CDR1 WNHNN, CDR2 SYGVQD (reference sequence). CDR3 length equals 15 residues. V shed 4 bases and J 2 bases; nucleotides not matched to a gene: 4. The CDR3 DNA follows: TGCGCCAGCAGTGGGCTAGCGGGGACCACAGATACGCAGTATTTT. This sequence encodes CASSGLAGTTDTQYF.

The V gene is TRBV7-2, the J gene TRBJ1-5; TRBD1 aligns across 7 bases. The CDR3 consists of 15 residues. From germline, CDR1 is SGHTA and CDR2 FQGNSA. Trimming cost V 5 bases and J 0 bases; bases outside gene matches: 4. The CDR3 bases are TGTGCCAGCAGCCGGGACAGCACTAGCAATCAGCCCCAGCATTTT. This sequence encodes CASSRDSTSNQPQHF.

The gene calls are TRBV6-6 and TRBJ1-2; D call uncertain. This CDR3 spans 14 amino acids. Trimming left V 0 bases short and J 4 bases short, with 9 bases between. CDR1 is MNHNY, CDR2 SVGAGI, per germline (reference sequence). As DNA, the CDR3 is TGTGCCAGCAGTTACTCGGGCCGAGCCTATGGCTACACCTTC. As protein: CASSYSGRAYGYTF.

This chain links TRBV6-2 or TRBV6-3 with TRBJ1-3; 7 positions match TRBD1. V gave up 6 bases and J gave up 4 bases; unmatched junction bases: 12. CDR1 MNHEY and CDR2 SVGEGT come from the germline V gene. This CDR3 spans 16 amino acids. The CDR3 here is CASSPLQGVIGNTIYF. As DNA, the CDR3 is TGTGCCAGCAGCCCTCTGCAGGGGGTGATCGGAAACACCATATATTTT.

The V call is TRBV19, the J call TRBJ2-5, with 10 bases aligning to TRBD1. CDR1 LNHDA and CDR2 SQIVND come from the germline V gene (reference sequence). This CDR3 has 14 amino acids. After removal of 6 bases from V and 4 bases from J, the junction contained 5 bases not matched to a gene. The CDR3 protein is CASRDRGVGETQYF. For the CDR3, the DNA is TGTGCCAGTAGGGACAGGGGGGTCGGAGAGACCCAGTACTTC.

The rearrangement uses TRBV9 and TRBJ2-1; unclear D gene. With 0 bases removed from V and 7 bases from J, the gap between germline ends came to 8 bases. The CDR3 spans 13 residues. The V gene's germline CDR1 is SGDLS and CDR2 YYNGEE. In nucleotides, the CDR3 is TGTGCCAGCAGCGTAGGACTTAAGAATGAGCAGTTCTTC. It codes for CASSVGLKNEQFF. Together with reference TRBV9 and TRBJ2-1, the CDR3 gives the full variable domain: DSGVTQTPKHLITATGQRVTLRCSPRSGDLSVYWYQQSLDQGLQFLIQYYNGEERAKGNILERFSAQQFPDLHSELNLSSLELGDSALYFCASSVGLKNEQFFGPGTRLTVL.

The CDR3 reads CASSLERQGGPPLHF. The CDR3 nucleotides read TGTGCCAGCAGCTTAGAAAGACAGGGGGGCCCACCCCTCCACTTT. The chain combines TRBV7-2 with TRBJ1-6; 9 bases match TRBD1. V shed 1 base, J shed 11 bases, and the junction held 6 bases outside the gene matches. Germline-derived CDR1 and CDR2 are SGHTA and FQGNSA. CDR3 length: 15 residues. The complete variable domain, with remaining parts taken from reference TRBV7-2 and TRBJ1-6, reads GAGVSQSPSNKVTEKGKDVELRCDPISGHTALYWYRQSLGQGLEFLIYFQGNSAPDKSGLPSDRFSAERTGGSVSTLTIQRTQQEDSAVYLCASSLERQGGPPLHFGNGTRLTVT.

The chain is built from TRBV7-8 and TRBJ1-2; 9 positions match TRBD1. The CDR3 contains 16 residues. Germline V CDR1 and CDR2: SGHVS, FQNEAQ. J was trimmed by 8 bases and V by 0 bases; bases with no gene match: 10. CDR3 nucleotides: TGTGCCAGCAGCTTAGCGGGCGGGACAGGGCTCTACGGCTACACCTTC. This gives the protein CASSLAGGTGLYGYTF.

J is TRBJ1-6 and V is TRBV5-6, with D possibly being TRBD1 (6 bases). The germline V and J ends were trimmed by 4 bases and 6 bases, with 11 bases remaining between them. The germline gives CDR1 SGHDT, CDR2 YYEEEE. CDR3 size: 14 residues. CDR3 amino acids: CASSANRVNSPLHF. The CDR3 region has the DNA TGTGCCAGCAGCGCCAACAGGGTTAATTCACCCCTCCACTTT.

The chain carries TRBV27 and TRBJ2-7; D possibly corresponds to TRBD2 (6 bases). CDR1 is MNHEY and CDR2 is SMNVEV in the germline V gene (reference sequence). V lost 4 bases to trimming and J lost 13 bases, with 17 bases between them. The length of the CDR3 is 12 residues. This CDR3 reads CASSSPGGKSYF. The CDR3 region has the DNA TGTGCCAGCAGTTCCCCCGGGGGTAAAAGTTACTTC.

To note about this clone: The sample has other DNA sequences that encode this CDR3 too. V gene TRBV5-4 combines with J gene TRBJ1-1, with D possibly TRBD1 on 5 matching bases. The V end was cut by 5 bases, the J end by 1 base, with 9 bases between. In germline, CDR1 is SGHNT, CDR2 YYREEE (reference sequence). The CDR3 is 13 residues long. The CDR3 reads CASSPDKNTEAFF. In DNA form, the CDR3 reads TGTGCCAGCAGTCCGGACAAGAACACTGAAGCTTTCTTT.

The chain recombines TRBV12-3 or TRBV12-4 with TRBJ1-2; 8 bases are shared with TRBD1. The CDR3 is 12 amino acids. The V gene end was trimmed by 5 bases and the J gene end by 7 bases; junction bases not matched to a gene: 3. In DNA, the CDR3 is TGTGCCAGCAGTGATACAGGGGGTGGCTACACCTTC. Amino acids: CASSDTGGGYTF.

The V gene is TRBV5-4, the J gene TRBJ1-6; 8 bases align to TRBD1. V shed 0 bases and J 3 bases; nucleotides not matched to a gene: 2. This CDR3 has 16 amino acids. CDR1 and CDR2 (germline): SGHNT, YYREEE (reference sequence). Here the CDR3 DNA reads TGTGCCAGCAGCTTGGCAGGACAGGGCTATAATTCACCCCTCCACTTT. Translating gives CASSLAGQGYNSPLHF.

V is TRBV6-2 or TRBV6-3 and J is TRBJ2-7; 7 bases map to TRBD2. Germline V gene data show CDR1 as MNHEY and CDR2 as SVGEGT. Unmatched junction bases numbered 10, after V lost 6 bases and J lost 2 bases. The CDR3 length is 15 residues. Here the CDR3 DNA reads TGTGCCAGCAGCCGAGGGGAGGGTGCCACCTACGAGCAGTACTTC. Encoded protein: CASSRGEGATYEQYF.

The V and J genes are TRBV6-2 or TRBV6-3 and TRBJ1-1; D is ambiguous. CDR1 and CDR2 from the germline V gene are MNHEY and SVGEGT. V lost 7 bases to trimming and J lost 3 bases, with 15 bases between them. The CDR3 is made up of 14 amino acids. The CDR3 loop reads CASTPMRAHTEAFF. The CDR3 DNA sequence: TGTGCCAGCACCCCGATGAGGGCGCACACTGAAGCTTTCTTT.

This sequence joins TRBV16 and TRBJ2-5; 8 nucleotides agree with TRBD1. CDR3 length: 14 amino acids. Germline V gene lookup returns CDR1 KGHSY and CDR2 FQNENV. Trimming at V came to 5 bases and at J to 5 bases, leaving 7 bases not matched to a gene. CDR3 in DNA: TGTGCCAGCAGCAAGACAGGGGCGCAGGAGACCCAGTACTTC. Its translation: CASSKTGAQETQYF.

This chain's CDR3 is CASRLYSNQPQHF. The CDR3 DNA follows: TGTGCCAGCCGCCTATATAGCAATCAGCCCCAGCATTTT. V usage is TRBV6-6 and J usage is TRBJ1-5; D is ambiguous. V was clipped by 8 bases and J by 0 bases, with 8 bases between them. The CDR3 contains 13 residues. CDR1 is MNHNY and CDR2 is SVGAGI in the germline V gene (reference sequence).

The V and J genes are TRBV6-1 and TRBJ1-5, with 10 bases lining up with TRBD1. The CDR3 contains 16 residues. V shed 2 bases and J 5 bases; nucleotides not matched to a gene: 6. CDR1 is MNHNS, CDR2 SASEGT, per germline. The CDR3 loop reads CASSEKTGGAYQPQHF. DNA of the CDR3: TGTGCCAGCAGTGAAAAGACAGGGGGCGCGTATCAGCCCCAGCATTTT.

This clone was seen just once. The V gene is TRBV21-1, the J gene TRBJ1-5. TRBV21-1 is deemed a pseudogene. The CDR3 has 16 amino acids. The CDR3 DNA follows: TGTGCCAGCAGCAGACGGCGGACGGGATGGGCCCAGCCCCAGCATTTT. As protein: CASSRRRTGWAQPQHF.

This clone has just one count. The V call is TRBV5-1, the J call TRBJ1-2; no reliable D call. This CDR3 comprises 12 residues. From germline, CDR1 is SGHRS and CDR2 YFSETQ. V lost 2 bases, J lost 2 bases, and 4 bases lay in between. CDR3 coding DNA: TGCGCCAGCAGCTTAAGCAACTATGGCTACACCTTC. The encoded protein is CASSLSNYGYTF.

In this sample, this clone turned up once. The chain couples TRBV7-2 to TRBJ2-3; D is uncertain. The CDR3 is made up of 14 amino acids. Germline V gene sequence: CDR1 SGHTA, CDR2 FQGNSA. The V end was cut by 3 bases, the J end by 0 bases, with 7 bases between. This chain's CDR3 is CASSFLASTDTQYF. CDR3 coding DNA: TGTGCCAGCAGCTTCTTGGCTAGCACAGATACGCAGTATTTT.